This TCR beta chain was sequenced for a study of T cell changes during pregnancy in multiple sclerosis. V gave up 3 bases and J gave up 5 bases, with 20 bases separating them. CDR1 is SGHRS, CDR2 YFSETQ, per germline. The CDR3 is 16 amino acids. Repertoires were generated with immunoSEQ multiplex PCR, while TCRdb's copy carries only in-frame clones and drops some. The data show approximately 100,000 clones, roughly nine tenths seen once. The sample was peripheral blood, taken in the second trimester of pregnancy. This TCR came from a female donor with multiple sclerosis, enrolled in a pregnancy study. The V and J genes are TRBV5-1 and TRBJ2-5; a weak D match, TRBD2 (6 bases). In DNA form, the CDR3 reads TGCGCCAGCAGCTCGCGAGTGGGGCCCCGGGGGGAGACCCAGTACTTC. This sequence encodes CASSSRVGPRGETQYF.